This T cell receptor (beta chain) was documented in a study of blood T cell repertoires in COVID-19. Study-wide background: Whether acute or convalescent, the COVID-19 samples came from the United States, Italy and Spain. T cells, B-cell-depleted T cells, or PBMCs provided the cDNA or gDNA that served as material.

Germline CDR1 reads SQVTM; CDR2 reads ANQGSEA. This CDR3 comprises 13 residues. Trimming removed 6 bases from V and 5 bases from J; junction bases left unmatched: 7. Study processing details: Estimates of nucleated cell counts were drawn from the amplification of reference gene primers. The method was immunoSEQ multiplex PCR; TCRdb's version includes in-frame clones alone and lacks a portion of them. The V and J calls and clone size come from that table; D and trimming were worked out from the DNA. The sample records 250,000 to 350,000 clones, about nine tenths being singletons. The chain carries TRBV29-1 and TRBJ2-5; 9 bases map to TRBD1. The TCR was taken from a woman aged 30 to 39 who had recovered from COVID-19. The material sequenced was peripheral blood. DNA for the CDR3: TGCAGCGTGTCACAGGGGGCAGGGGAGACCCAGTACTTC. Translation: CSVSQGAGETQYF.